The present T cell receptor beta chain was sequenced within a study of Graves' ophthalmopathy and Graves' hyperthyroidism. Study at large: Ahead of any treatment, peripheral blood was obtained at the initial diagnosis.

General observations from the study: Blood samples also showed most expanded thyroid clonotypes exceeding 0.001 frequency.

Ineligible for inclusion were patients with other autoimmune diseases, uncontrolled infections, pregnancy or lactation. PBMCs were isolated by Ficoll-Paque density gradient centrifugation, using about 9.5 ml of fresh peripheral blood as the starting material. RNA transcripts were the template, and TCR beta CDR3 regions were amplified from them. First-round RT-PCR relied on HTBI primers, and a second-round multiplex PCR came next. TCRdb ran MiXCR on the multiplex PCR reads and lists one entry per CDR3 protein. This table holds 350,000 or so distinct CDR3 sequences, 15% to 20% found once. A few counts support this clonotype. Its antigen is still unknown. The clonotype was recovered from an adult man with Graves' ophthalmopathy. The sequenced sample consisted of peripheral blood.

Written as DNA, the CDR3 is TGTGCCAGCAGCCAGGGGGCCCCTTTTGAAGCTTTCTTT. This sequence encodes CASSQGAPFEAFF. The V call is TRBV3-1, the J call TRBJ1-1, with D tentatively TRBD1 (6 bases). The CDR3 contains 13 residues. V shed 3 bases and J shed 7 bases, with 12 bases lying between them. Germline-derived CDR1 and CDR2 are LGHDT and YNNKEL (reference sequence).